This T cell receptor beta chain stems from a study of T cells in localized non-small cell lung cancer. Sequenced by immunoSEQ multiplex PCR; TCRdb stores in-frame clones only, minus some. The table shows fewer than 9,000 clones, with roughly 86% occurring only once. The study's findings and limits: Heterogeneity is still possible, as just one tumor region was sequenced. Adjacent lung held a median roughly 50 of the top 100 tumor clones. With higher T cell density in blood came longer overall survival. The greatest T cell clonality was found in uninvolved adjacent lung (higher than in tumor).

CDR1 and CDR2 (germline): SGDLS, YYNGEE. The CDR3 extends over 14 amino acids. Trimming took 1 base from V and 7 from J, leaving 11 bases between them. On this clone itself: Antigen specificity is unknown.

The chain couples TRBV9 to TRBJ2-2; no reliable D call. The receptor comes from a male donor older than 55 with stage III lung adenocarcinoma. The specimen was peripheral blood, collected before any cancer treatment. The CDR3 DNA is TGTGCCAGCAGCGTAACTACCTCCCTCGGGGAGCTGTTTTTT. The encoded protein is CASSVTTSLGELFF.